This T cell receptor beta chain came from a study of T cell responses to AZD1222 COVID-19 vaccine. Study-wide background: Pooling of second doses given at about 4 or about 12 weeks was done. The study's findings and limits: Only 6 or 7 people who got AZD1222 tested seropositive at baseline. The reported proportion of spike-specific TCRs targeting unmutated variant regions was nearly half. White British ancestry dominated among donors, who included more females, and clonal diversity was possibly underestimated.

This clone is a singleton in its sample. Its antigen is not identified. The V gene lost 5 bases and the J gene lost 10 bases, with 18 bases spanning the gap. CDR3 length: 15 residues. Germline values: CDR1 SNHLY, CDR2 FYNNEI. Measured with immunoSEQ multiplex PCR; TCRdb has only the in-frame clones, and not every one. The repertoire holds about 140,000 clones, with around 89% as singletons. This chain uses TRBV2 with TRBJ1-6; maybe TRBD1 (5 bases). The sequence came from an adult in good health. The material sequenced was peripheral blood, taken on day 0 of AZD1222 vaccination. The CDR3 region has the DNA TGTGCCAGCAGTCCCAGCCGGGGGGTAAAATCACCCCTCCACTTT. Protein sequence: CASSPSRGVKSPLHF.